This passage covers 22 T cell receptor beta chains from one sample sequenced in a study of T cell repertoires in cytomegalovirus infection. Which antigens these TCRs recognize remains unknown. MiXCR was run by TCRdb on the reads, yielding one entry per CDR3 protein. In the table there are approximately 770,000 distinct CDR3 sequences, approximately 32% of which are singletons. This material consisted of cultured CD8+ T cells from PBMCs, taken from culture after CMV antigen stimulation. The receptors derive from a human donor in good health (CMV status not recorded). Some clones in this sample may be carry-over from other donors' samples.

This clonotype was picked up a small number of times. This rearrangement joins TRBV11-2 to TRBJ1-1; D perhaps matches TRBD1 (5 bases). The CDR3 totals 15 residues. Deletions cut 5 bases from V and 1 base from J, with 14 bases between. Germline V lookup: CDR1 SGHAT, CDR2 FQNNGV. The CDR3 here is CASSPYRYRNTEAFF. CDR3 sequence (DNA): TGTGCCAGCAGCCCCTACAGGTATAGGAACACTGAAGCTTTCTTT.

The chain is built from TRBV5-6 and TRBJ2-7, with D hard to call. This CDR3 region has 14 residues. Germline V gene sequence: CDR1 SGHDT, CDR2 YYEEEE. V was shortened by 0 bases and J by 1 base, with 8 bases between the two germline ends. Here the CDR3 DNA reads TGTGCCAGCAGCTTGGGATGGGTTTCCTACGAGCAGTACGTC. It specifies CASSLGWVSYEQYV.

This clonotype was recorded at least ten times. This chain connects TRBV7-9 to TRBJ2-2; TRBD1 matches at 9 bases. Germline lookup yields CDR1 SEHNR and CDR2 FQNEAQ (reference sequence). The CDR3 is 15 residues long. Germline trimming cut 4 bases from V and 6 bases from J; bases unmatched to any gene: 6. The CDR3 is CASSSGTGIPGELFF. CDR3 sequence (DNA): TGTGCCAGCAGCTCCGGGACAGGGATCCCCGGGGAGCTGTTTTTT.

There are a few counts of this clonotype. V gene TRBV7-9 combines with J gene TRBJ2-7; perhaps TRBD1 as D (6 bases). The germline V gene has CDR1 SEHNR and CDR2 FQNEAQ (reference sequence). Trimming pared 5 bases from V and 3 bases from J, leaving 14 bases between. The CDR3 spans 14 residues. The CDR3 reads CASSPSGTIYEQYV. The CDR3 DNA follows: TGTGCCAGCAGCCCCTCCGGGACAATCTACGAGCAGTACGTC.

This clonotype has more than one count but fewer than ten. The chain employs TRBV7-6 and TRBJ2-5, with 10 positions matching TRBD2. The CDR3 has 15 residues. Germline V gene sequence: CDR1 SGHVS, CDR2 FNYEAQ. V dropped 2 bases and J dropped 1; count of bases not matched to a gene: 1. CDR3 region: CASSLQRGGQETQYF. The CDR3 nucleotides are TGTGCCAGCAGCTTACAGCGGGGGGGCCAAGAGACCCAGTACTTC.

The chain couples TRBV6-6 to TRBJ2-3; D call uncertain. The ends were cut back, 3 bases at V and 5 bases at J, with 6 bases in the middle. Germline V gene data show CDR1 as MNHNY and CDR2 as SVGAGI (reference sequence). The CDR3 is 12 amino acids. CDR3 sequence: CASSYVRDTQYF. The CDR3 DNA follows: TGTGCCAGCAGTTATGTGAGAGATACGCAGTATTTT.

This clonotype was seen repeatedly, ten times or more. The chain carries TRBV7-8 and TRBJ2-7, with 7 bases that match TRBD2. J gave up 0 bases and V 4 bases, and 12 bases lay outside the gene matches. The V gene's germline CDR1 is SGHVS and CDR2 FQNEAQ. CDR3 size: 17 residues. CDR3 region: CASSSPGGGLASYEQYF. The CDR3 coding sequence is TGTGCCAGCAGCTCCCCTGGGGGAGGGCTAGCCTCCTACGAGCAGTACTTC.

This clonotype was seen a handful of times. J is TRBJ1-1 and V is TRBV12-5, with D possibly being TRBD1 (5 bases). CDR3 length: 16 residues. Trimming removed 3 bases at V and 1 base at J, with 15 bases between. Germline CDR1 and CDR2: LGHNT and FRNRAP. The CDR3 DNA sequence: TGTGCTAGTGGTTTTGGGGGGGTTGGGTCGAACACTGAAGCTTTCTTT. It codes for CASGFGGVGSNTEAFF.

This clonotype turned up a few times. V gene TRBV14 combines with J gene TRBJ2-6; D gene unclear. The V end was cut by 0 bases, the J end by 0 bases, with 6 bases between. The CDR3 is 16 residues long. Germline V gene sequence: CDR1 SGHDN, CDR2 FVKESK. This CDR3 reads CASSQDEVSGANVLTF. The CDR3 coding sequence is TGTGCCAGCAGCCAAGACGAAGTCTCTGGGGCCAACGTCCTGACTTTC.

This chain joins TRBV10-3 and TRBJ1-1; D unresolved. The CDR3 length is 14 residues. V shed 0 bases and J shed 1 base, with 6 bases lying between them. CDR1 ENHRY and CDR2 SYGVKD come from the germline V gene. DNA for the CDR3: TGTGCCATCAGTGAGTCGGGCACGAACACTGAAGCTTTCTTT. Protein sequence: CAISESGTNTEAFF.

The chain uses TRBV14 and TRBJ2-3; tentative D call: TRBD2 (6 bases). Germline V gene sequence: CDR1 SGHDN, CDR2 FVKESK. V was shortened by 0 bases and J by 3 bases, with 10 bases between the two germline ends. The CDR3 is 15 amino acids. For the CDR3, the DNA is TGTGCCAGCAGCCAAGATTTTGGGACTACAGATACGCAGTATTTT. Encoded protein: CASSQDFGTTDTQYF.

This clonotype was detected ten times or more. The chain is built from TRBV7-2 and TRBJ1-5, with 9 bases identical to TRBD1. V was pared by 4 bases and J by 5 bases, with 6 bases of the junction left unmatched. This CDR3 is built from 15 residues. Germline V gene lookup returns CDR1 SGHTA and CDR2 FQGNSA. The DNA for the CDR3 is TGTGCCAGCAGCTCAGGACAGGGGCACTATCAGCCCCAGCATTTT. As protein: CASSSGQGHYQPQHF.

This chain connects TRBV13 to TRBJ2-3, with 9 bases aligning to TRBD2. In germline, CDR1 is PRHDT, CDR2 FYEKMQ (reference sequence). V was pared by 2 bases and J by 5 bases, with 17 bases of the junction left unmatched. This CDR3 comprises 19 residues. The CDR3 protein is CASSLQGPAAGGLGDTQYF. CDR3 in DNA: TGTGCCAGCAGCTTACAGGGGCCCGCAGCGGGGGGCCTGGGAGATACGCAGTATTTT.

This clonotype was counted between two and nine times. This chain uses TRBV29-1 with TRBJ2-3; 11 nucleotides agree with TRBD1. This CDR3 is 15 amino acids long. CDR1 is SQVTM and CDR2 is ANQGSEA in the germline V gene. J gave up 6 bases and V 6 bases, and 11 bases lay outside the gene matches. The CDR3 bases are TGCAGCGTGTCCTGGGTGGACAGGGGGCAGGATACGCAGTATTTT. This translates into CSVSWVDRGQDTQYF.

Turning to this clonotype: A read error may produce the germline difference seen at one junction end. CDR3 sequence reads: CASHSGTEALF. The CDR3, as DNA: TGTGCCAGCCACTCGGGGACTGAAGCTTTATTT. The genes are TRBV27 and TRBJ1-1, with a tentative D call TRBD1 (5 bases). In germline, CDR1 is MNHEY, CDR2 SMNVEV (reference sequence). There are 11 residues in the CDR3.

This clonotype was seen a handful of times. This rearrangement joins TRBV4-1 to TRBJ1-5; 10 nucleotides agree with TRBD1. Trimming removed 1 base from V and 3 bases from J; junction bases left unmatched: 6. Germline CDR1 reads MGHRA; CDR2 reads YSYEKL. The CDR3 has 17 residues. The CDR3 coding sequence is TGCGCCAGCAGCCAAGCCGGGACAGGGGCTTCCAATCAGCCCCAGCATTTT. Amino acids: CASSQAGTGASNQPQHF.

This clonotype has a count of ten or more. The chain employs TRBV6-1 and TRBJ2-6, with unresolved D. V lost 7 bases and J 0 bases, leaving 22 bases between the germline ends. The CDR3 runs to 19 residues. Per the germline V gene, CDR1 is MNHNS and CDR2 is SASEGT. The CDR3 loop is CASTPYSIPTDSGANVLTF. Written as DNA, the CDR3 is TGTGCCAGCACCCCTTACTCGATCCCAACAGACTCTGGGGCCAACGTCCTGACTTTC.

The chain has TRBV19 and TRBJ1-1; D is undetermined. CDR3 length equals 13 residues. V lost 3 bases and J 1 base, leaving 6 bases between the germline ends. Germline lookup yields CDR1 LNHDA and CDR2 SQIVND (reference sequence). CDR3 sequence reads: CASSIKRNTEAFF. The CDR3 nucleotides read TGTGCCAGTAGTATCAAGAGGAACACTGAAGCTTTCTTT. Full variable domain (outside the CDR3, taken from reference TRBV19 and TRBJ1-1): DGGITQSPKYLFRKEGQNVTLSCEQNLNHDAMYWYRQDPGQGLRLIYYSQIVNDFQKGDIAEGYSVSREKKESFPLTVTSAQKNPTAFYLCASSIKRNTEAFFGQGTRLTVV.

This clonotype turned up a few times. The chain is built from TRBV6-1 and TRBJ2-7, with a weak D call TRBD2 (7 bases). This CDR3 is built from 14 residues. Germline assignment: CDR1 MNHNS and CDR2 SASEGT. Trimming removed 0 bases from V and 5 bases from J, with 11 bases in between. The CDR3 DNA reads as TGTGCCAGCAGTGAAGCCGGGGGGCCAAACGAGCAGTACGTC. Protein product: CASSEAGGPNEQYV.

This clonotype was counted only a few times. This chain joins TRBV27 and TRBJ2-2; tentative D call: TRBD2 (6 bases). Germline V lookup: CDR1 MNHEY, CDR2 SMNVEV (reference sequence). Trimming left V 6 bases short and J 5 bases short, with 19 bases between. This CDR3 has 16 amino acids. The CDR3 DNA reads as TGTGCCAGCAGGCGGGACCAAAGGAAGAAGACCGGGGAGCTGTTTTTT. Translating it yields CASRRDQRKKTGELFF.

V is TRBV5-1 and J is TRBJ2-3; the match to TRBD1 covers 9 bases. V gave up 5 bases and J gave up 0 bases; unmatched junction bases: 1. Germline V gene lookup returns CDR1 SGHRS and CDR2 YFSETQ. The CDR3 covers 14 residues. CDR3 in DNA: TGCGCCAGCAGGGACAGGGGAAGCACAGATACGCAGTATTTT. Translated, it gives CASRDRGSTDTQYF.

This clonotype occurred many times. The chain recombines TRBV7-6 with TRBJ2-1, with a possible D match to TRBD2 (5 bases). The V end lost 1 base, the J end lost 1 base, and 8 bases lay between the germline ends. This CDR3 region has 15 residues. Germline lookup yields CDR1 SGHVS and CDR2 FNYEAQ. CDR3 loop: CASSLVGVSYNEQFF. The DNA of the CDR3 is TGTGCCAGCAGCTTAGTCGGGGTTTCCTACAATGAGCAGTTCTTC.